Here is one T cell receptor beta chain with its context. Its cognate antigen is unknown. This specimen belongs to a study of blood T cells in healthy people across ages. General study findings and limits: The long-lived group displayed more naive CD4+ cells, plus higher diversity, than the aged donors did. Per million T cells, TCR beta diversity dropped roughly linearly as age increased.

V was clipped by 3 bases and J by 3 bases; unmatched bases: 15. This CDR3 spans 18 amino acids. CDR1 SGHRS and CDR2 YFSETQ come from the germline V gene. Using a J-beta primer mix together with a sample-barcoded 5' primer, a second PCR was run for roughly 7 to 12 cycles. TCRdb reanalysed the 5' RACE reads using MiXCR and keeps one entry per CDR3 protein. Among 1.5 million to 2 million distinct CDR3 sequences listed, roughly 50% were seen once. This sequence was found in a woman aged 40-49 years in good health. The specimen sequenced was blood. V usage is TRBV5-1 and J usage is TRBJ2-5, with 9 bases fitting TRBD1. In nucleotides, the CDR3 is TGCGCCAGCAGCTCCGCCCCCTCGGGGACAGGGTTTGAAGAGACCCAGTACTTC. Protein product: CASSSAPSGTGFEETQYF.